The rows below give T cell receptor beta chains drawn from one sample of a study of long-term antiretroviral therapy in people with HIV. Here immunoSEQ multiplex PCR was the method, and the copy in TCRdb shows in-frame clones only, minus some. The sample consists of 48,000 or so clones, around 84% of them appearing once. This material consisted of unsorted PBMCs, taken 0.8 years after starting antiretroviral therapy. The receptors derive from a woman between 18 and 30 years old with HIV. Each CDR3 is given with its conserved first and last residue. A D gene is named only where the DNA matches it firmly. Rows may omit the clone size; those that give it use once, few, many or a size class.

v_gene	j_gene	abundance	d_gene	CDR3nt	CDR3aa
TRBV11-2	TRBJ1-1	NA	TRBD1	TGTGCCAGCAGCTTCTCCGGGACAGGGGTCACTGAAGCTTTCTTT	CASSFSGTGVTEAFF
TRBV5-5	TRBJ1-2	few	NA	TGTGCCAGCAGCTTGGTCGGCGAAGGCTACACCTTC	CASSLVGEGYTF
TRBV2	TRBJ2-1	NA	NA	TGTGCCAGCGGGGGCCTCTGGGATGAGCAGTTCTTC	CASGGLWDEQFF
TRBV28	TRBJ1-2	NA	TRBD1	TGTGCCAGCAGTTCGACAGGGGCCAGTTTAGCTAACTATGGCTACACCTTC	CASSSTGASLANYGYTF
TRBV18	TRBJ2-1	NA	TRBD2	TGTGCCAGCTCACCACCGGTGGGAGGGGAGTACAATGAGCAGTTCTTC	CASSPPVGGEYNEQFF
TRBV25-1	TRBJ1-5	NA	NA	TGTGCCAGCAGTGACGGGAGGCGAGCCCAGCATTTT	CASSDGRRAQHF
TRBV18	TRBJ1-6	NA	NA	TGTGCCAGCTCACCAATCCGACAGGACCCTCGTAGCTCCTATAATTCACCCCTCCACTTT	CASSPIRQDPRSSYNSPLHF
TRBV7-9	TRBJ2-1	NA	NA	TGTGCCAGCAGCTTTTGGGCAGGGAGGAACAATGAGCAGTTCTTC	CASSFWAGRNNEQFF
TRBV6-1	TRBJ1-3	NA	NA	TGTGCCAGCAGTGTAAGTGACTCTGGAAACACCATATATTTT	CASSVSDSGNTIYF
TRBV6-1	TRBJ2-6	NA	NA	TGTGCCAGCAGTGAAGCGACAGGCCTTCGAAGGGCCAACGTCCTGACTTTC	CASSEATGLRRANVLTF
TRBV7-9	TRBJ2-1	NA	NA	TGTGCCAGCAGCCCTGAGGGGCCCATTTACAATGAGCAGTTCTTC	CASSPEGPIYNEQFF
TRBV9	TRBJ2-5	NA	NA	TGTGCCAGCGGGGACCGATACTTC	CASGDRYF
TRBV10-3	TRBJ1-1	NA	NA	TGTGCCATCCAAGGTCGGGTGAACACTGAAGCTTTCTTT	CAIQGRVNTEAFF
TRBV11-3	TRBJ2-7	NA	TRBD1	TGTGCCAGCAGCTTAGGCGGGACAGGCGCCTACGAGCAGTACTTC	CASSLGGTGAYEQYF
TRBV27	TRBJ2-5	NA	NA	TGTGCCAGCAGTTCATACCTGGGACCTAGACGGAACCAAGAGACCCAGTACTTC	CASSSYLGPRRNQETQYF
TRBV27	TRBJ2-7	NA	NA	TGTGCCAGCAGCCCTCGAACGGAGGGTTACGAGCAGTACTTC	CASSPRTEGYEQYF
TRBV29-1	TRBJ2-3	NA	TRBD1	TGCAGCGTCGGTACCCGACAGGGAGTTTGGGCAGATACGCAGTATTTT	CSVGTRQGVWADTQYF
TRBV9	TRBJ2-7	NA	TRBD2	TGTGCCAGCAGCTATACCGGGACTAGCGCAAAAGGGGAGCAGTACTTC	CASSYTGTSAKGEQYF
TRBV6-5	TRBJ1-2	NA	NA	TGTGCCAGCAGTTACTCGATCAGGAACTATGGCTACACCTTC	CASSYSIRNYGYTF
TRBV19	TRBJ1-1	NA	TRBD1	TGTGCCAGTAGTATAGCCGGGACAGGGGAAGCTTTCTTT	CASSIAGTGEAFF
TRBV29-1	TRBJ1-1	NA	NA	TGCAGCGGTACGACAGGATTAAACACTGAAGCTTTCTTT	CSGTTGLNTEAFF
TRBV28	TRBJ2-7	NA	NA	TGTGCCAGCGGGGGGACACCCTACGAGCAGTACTTC	CASGGTPYEQYF
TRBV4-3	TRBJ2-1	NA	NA	TGCGCCAGCAGCCACAGACCCTCCTCCTACAATGAGCAGTTCTTC	CASSHRPSSYNEQFF
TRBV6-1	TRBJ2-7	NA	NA	TGTCCACCAGGGGTTATAACAGGTTGGGGTTACGAGCAGTACTTC	CPPGVITGWGYEQYF
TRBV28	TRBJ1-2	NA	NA	TGTGCCAGCAGTTTAGACGGCGGAGAGGGCTACACCTTC	CASSLDGGEGYTF
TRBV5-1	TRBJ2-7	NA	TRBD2	TGCGCCAGCAGCTCAACCGGGACTAGCGGGAACGAGCAGTACTTC	CASSSTGTSGNEQYF
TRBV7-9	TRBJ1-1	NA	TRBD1	TGTGCCAGCAGCTTAGGGCAGGGGGAAGCTGAAGCTTTCTTT	CASSLGQGEAEAFF
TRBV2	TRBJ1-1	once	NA	TGTGCCAGCAGTAACCAGGGAAGGGGAACTGAAGCTTTCTTT	CASSNQGRGTEAFF
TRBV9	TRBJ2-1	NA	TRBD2	TGTGCCAGCAGCGCAGCGGGAGGGCCTTTATATGAGCAGTTCTTC	CASSAAGGPLYEQFF
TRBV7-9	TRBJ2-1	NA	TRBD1	TGTGCCAGCAGCCAGACAGGGGGCAGGAGCAATGAGCAGTTCTTC	CASSQTGGRSNEQFF
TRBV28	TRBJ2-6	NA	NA	TGTGCCAGCAGTTTCCACGGTCCGGGGGCCAACGTCCTGACTTTC	CASSFHGPGANVLTF
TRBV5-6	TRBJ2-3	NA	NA	TGTGCCAGCAGCTTGCCCGGCAGTACGCAGTATTTT	CASSLPGSTQYF
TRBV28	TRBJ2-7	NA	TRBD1	TGTGCCAGCAGTTTATACGTATCAGGGGGCTACGAGCAGTACTTC	CASSLYVSGGYEQYF
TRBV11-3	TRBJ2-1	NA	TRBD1	TGTGCCAGCAGCTCAGGGGGAGATGCCTCCTACAATGAGCAGTTCTTC	CASSSGGDASYNEQFF
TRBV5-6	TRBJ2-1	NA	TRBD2	TGTGCCAGCAGCTTCTTGCGGGAGGTCGCCAATGAGCAGTTCTTC	CASSFLREVANEQFF
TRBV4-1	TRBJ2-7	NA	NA	TGCGCCAGCAGCCAGGTAGGGGGGTCCCCCTACGAGCAGTACTTC	CASSQVGGSPYEQYF